This T cell receptor (beta chain) was captured in a study of T cell responses to AZD1222 COVID-19 vaccine. Some clones are missing from TCRdb's copy, which holds only in-frame ones; the method was immunoSEQ multiplex PCR. The data show 170,000 or so clones, with 70% to 90% seen just once and roughly 12% held by the top ten. This clone appeared once. The CDR3 spans 14 residues. Germline V gives CDR1 LGHDT, CDR2 YNNKEL (reference sequence). V was shortened by 6 bases and J by 0 bases, with 10 bases between the two germline ends. This sequence originates from an adult who received the AZD1222 COVID-19 vaccine. Sequenced material: peripheral blood, taken 28 days after the second AZD1222 dose. The V and J genes are TRBV3-1 (or the pseudogene TRBV3-2) and TRBJ2-3; no definite D call. The CDR3, as DNA: TGTGCCAGCAGTTATTGGATGAGCACAGATACGCAGTATTTT. This translates into CASSYWMSTDTQYF.